This TCR beta chain was identified during a study of CD8+CD57+ T cells in acquired aplastic anemia. Study summary: Sorting CD4+ and CD8+ cells gave DNA averaging about 3.2 ug.

The sequenced patients had an expansion of CD8+CD57+ cells seen by flow cytometry. Patients uniformly had severe acquired aplastic anemia. The study sampled blood from patients who had received no therapy. Findings of the study overall: Patients and controls turned out to have roughly 31 CD8+ CDR3 sequences in common.

Points on this clonotype: The antigen is undetermined. Relative to the germline gene, one junction end is altered; a read error may explain this.

The germline V gene encodes CDR1 LNHNV and CDR2 YYDKDF (reference sequence). This CDR3 comprises 15 residues. The template used for profiling TCR beta VDJ and CDR3 was genomic DNA. TCRdb used MiXCR to reprocess the reads, holding one entry per CDR3 protein. The profile shows hundreds of thousands of distinct CDR3 sequences, roughly 34% of them singletons. The sample taken for sequencing was sorted CD4+, CD8+, or CD8+CD57+ T cells (not recorded which) from PBMCs. The origin of this receptor is a human donor with aplastic anemia. The rearrangement links TRBV15 to TRBJ1-6; D possibly corresponds to TRBD1 (6 bases). CDR3 DNA sequence: TGTACCACCAGCAGAGATCCGGGGGGCAATTCACCCCTCCACTTT. Its protein product is CTTSRDPGGNSPLHF.